Detailed here is one T cell receptor beta chain. Its antigen remains unknown. Generated by immunoSEQ multiplex PCR, the TCRdb table keeps only in-frame clones and is missing some. The sample carries 150,000 to 200,000 clones, 86% recorded once. V gave up 4 bases and J gave up 7 bases; unmatched junction bases: 6. This CDR3 is built from 14 residues. CDR1 is MGHRA and CDR2 is YSYEKL in the germline V gene. The data were obtained in a study of cytomegalovirus exposure and HLA in healthy donors. Findings of the study overall: Published work reported that the classifier diagnosed cytomegalovirus status with high specificity and sensitivity. Three CMV-associated chains proved CMV antigen-specific in vitro. The study labeled more than 150 TCR beta chains cytomegalovirus-associated.

This TCR derives from a woman aged 18-35 years in good health and CMV-seronegative. The sequencing input was PBMCs. The chain uses TRBV4-1 and TRBJ1-4, with 7 bases that match TRBD1. The CDR3 spells CASSPFKGAEKLFF. CDR3 in DNA: TGCGCCAGCAGCCCTTTTAAGGGGGCTGAAAAACTGTTTTTT.